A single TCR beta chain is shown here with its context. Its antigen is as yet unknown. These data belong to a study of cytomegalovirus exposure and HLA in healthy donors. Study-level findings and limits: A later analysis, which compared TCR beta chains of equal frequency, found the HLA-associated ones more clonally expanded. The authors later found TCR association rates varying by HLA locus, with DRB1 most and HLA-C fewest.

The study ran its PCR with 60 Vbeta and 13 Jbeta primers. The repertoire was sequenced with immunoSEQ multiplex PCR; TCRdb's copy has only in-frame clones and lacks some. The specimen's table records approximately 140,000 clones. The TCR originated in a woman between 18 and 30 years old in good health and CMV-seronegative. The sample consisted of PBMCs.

In DNA form, the CDR3 reads TGTGCCAGCAGCTTGGAGGGAGGGGTGGCCGGAGATACGCAGTATTTT. It yields the protein CASSLEGGVAGDTQYF. V gene TRBV5-5 combines with J gene TRBJ2-3; 7 positions agree with TRBD2. V shed 0 bases, J shed 5 bases, and the junction held 9 bases outside the gene matches. The CDR3 is made up of 16 amino acids. Germline V gene sequence: CDR1 SGHKS, CDR2 YYEKEE (reference sequence).